This entry is about one T cell receptor (beta chain). This record belongs to a study of blood T cell repertoires in COVID-19. Study in general: Samples of COVID-19 (acute and convalescent) were obtained from the United States, Italy and Spain.

This table comes from immunoSEQ multiplex PCR, and its TCRdb copy is limited to in-frame clones, with some not included. The sample includes over 200,000 clones, less than 90% seen only once; the top ten take roughly 4%. Everyone who took part was roughly 18 to 89 years old, and they came from about two dozen US areas. Cohorts were assigned according to the clinical history that participants reported. Sequenced: PBMCs or T cells enriched from blood (not recorded which). The sequence came from a woman between 25 and 40 years old who had been exposed to COVID-19.

CDR3 in amino acids: CASSFLPPNTEAFF. Here the CDR3 DNA reads TGCGCCAGCAGCTTCCTCCCCCCGAACACTGAAGCTTTCTTT. The chain recombines TRBV5-1 with TRBJ1-1; D not resolved. This CDR3 comprises 14 residues. V shed 2 bases and J shed 1 base, with 9 bases lying between them. The germline V gene has CDR1 SGHRS and CDR2 YFSETQ.